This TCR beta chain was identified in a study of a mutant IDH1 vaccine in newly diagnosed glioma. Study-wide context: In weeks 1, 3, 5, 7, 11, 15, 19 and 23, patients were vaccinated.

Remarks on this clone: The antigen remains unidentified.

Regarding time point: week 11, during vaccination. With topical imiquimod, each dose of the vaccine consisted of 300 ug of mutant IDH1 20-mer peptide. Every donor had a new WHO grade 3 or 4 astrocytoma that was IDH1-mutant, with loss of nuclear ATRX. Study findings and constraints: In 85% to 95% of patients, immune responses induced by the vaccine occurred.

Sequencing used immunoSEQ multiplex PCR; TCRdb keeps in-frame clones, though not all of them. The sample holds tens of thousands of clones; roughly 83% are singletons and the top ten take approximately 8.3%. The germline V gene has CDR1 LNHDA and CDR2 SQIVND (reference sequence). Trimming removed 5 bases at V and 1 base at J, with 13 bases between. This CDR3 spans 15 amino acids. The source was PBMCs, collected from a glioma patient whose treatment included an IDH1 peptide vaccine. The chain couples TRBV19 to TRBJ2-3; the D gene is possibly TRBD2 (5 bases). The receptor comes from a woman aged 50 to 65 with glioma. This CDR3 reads CASSARPGGTDTQYF. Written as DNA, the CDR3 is TGTGCCAGTAGTGCCCGTCCCGGGGGCACAGATACGCAGTATTTT.